The 31 T cell receptor beta chains below come from one sample, sequenced in a study of cytomegalovirus exposure and HLA in healthy donors. This PCR relied on a set of 60 Vbeta primers and 13 Jbeta primers. Produced via immunoSEQ multiplex PCR; TCRdb's table is partial and in-frame only. The table records some 150,000 clones, 60% to 85% of them present only once. Sequencing was performed on PBMCs. These receptors all come from a male donor in good health and CMV-seronegative.

The V gene is TRBV6-1, the J gene TRBJ2-5; possible D gene TRBD2, 7 bases. CDR3 size: 14 residues. Germline V gene sequence: CDR1 MNHNS, CDR2 SASEGT. Trimming left V 2 bases short and J 9 bases short, with 16 bases between. The CDR3 nucleotides are TGTGCCAGCAGTGAAAGAGCAGGGAGGGGGGCCCAGTACTTC. It is translated as CASSERAGRGAQYF.

The chain joins TRBV15 to TRBJ1-5; a weak D match, TRBD1 (5 bases). Trimming stripped 0 bases from V and 7 bases from J, with 16 bases between. This CDR3 comprises 16 residues. CDR1 is LNHNV and CDR2 is YYDKDF in the germline V gene (reference sequence). The CDR3 sequence is CATSREVAGSRQPQHF. CDR3 sequence (DNA): TGTGCCACCAGCAGAGAAGTCGCAGGGTCCCGGCAGCCCCAGCATTTT.

This clone was seen a few times. At one end the junction does not follow the germline gene, possibly because of a read error. V and J are TRBV7-7 and TRBJ2-1; D is ambiguous. CDR3 size: 15 residues. Germline V CDR1 and CDR2: SSHAT, FNYEAQ (reference sequence). For the CDR3, the DNA is TGTGCTAGCAGCTTAGGTATGAGCTCCTACAATGAGCAGTTCTTC. Its translation is CASSLGMSSYNEQFF.

V and J are TRBV27 and TRBJ2-1, with TRBD2 matching 9 bases. The CDR3 runs to 14 residues. With V trimmed by 6 bases and J by 6 bases, 6 bases remained unmatched. Germline loops: CDR1 MNHEY, CDR2 SMNVEV (reference sequence). In DNA form, the CDR3 reads TGTGCCAGCAGAGCGGGAGGAAGTGCCAATGAGCAGTTCTTC. It specifies CASRAGGSANEQFF.

This clone appeared a single time. The chain employs TRBV9 and TRBJ2-2; the D gene is possibly TRBD1 (5 bases). The CDR3 has 15 amino acids. Germline values: CDR1 SGDLS, CDR2 YYNGEE. Trimming pared 0 bases from V and 0 bases from J, leaving 6 bases between. The CDR3 protein is CASSVGQPNTGELFF. The CDR3 DNA reads as TGTGCCAGCAGCGTAGGACAGCCGAACACCGGGGAGCTGTTTTTT.

The chain combines TRBV6-1 with TRBJ1-1; D gene uncertain. The V end was cut by 1 base, the J end by 0 bases, with 18 bases between. Germline CDR1 MNHNS, CDR2 SASEGT. The CDR3 extends over 18 amino acids. CDR3 DNA sequence: TGTGCCAGCAGTGAAGAATGGCGCTCCGGCGGGGTGAACACTGAAGCTTTCTTT. Residues: CASSEEWRSGGVNTEAFF.

This clone was picked up one time. V is TRBV7-2 and J is TRBJ2-1; tentative D call: TRBD2 (5 bases). CDR3 length equals 18 residues. Germline values: CDR1 SGHTA, CDR2 FQGNSA. V was cut by 5 bases and J by 6 bases, with 26 bases left in between. CDR3 region: CASSPAAPGLLVRNEQFF. CDR3 in DNA: TGTGCCAGCAGCCCTGCAGCACCTGGGCTACTAGTTCGCAATGAGCAGTTCTTC.

The chain couples TRBV7-2 to TRBJ2-7, with 9 bases lining up with TRBD1. CDR1 is SGHTA, CDR2 FQGNSA, per germline. The V segment lost 1 base and the J segment 1 base; nucleotides outside the gene matches: 5. The CDR3 loop spans 16 amino acids. As DNA, the CDR3 is TGTGCCAGCAGCTTAGTAAGTGGACAGGGGTCCTACGAGCAGTACTTC. It codes for CASSLVSGQGSYEQYF. Full variable domain (rest looked up from reference TRBV7-2 and TRBJ2-7): GAGVSQSPSNKVTEKGKDVELRCDPISGHTALYWYRQSLGQGLEFLIYFQGNSAPDKSGLPSDRFSAERTGGSVSTLTIQRTQQEDSAVYLCASSLVSGQGSYEQYFGPGTRLTVT.

The chain recombines TRBV15 with TRBJ1-3, with unresolved D. V lost 4 bases to trimming and J lost 0 bases, with 28 bases between them. CDR3 length equals 21 residues. Germline CDR1 and CDR2: LNHNV and YYDKDF (reference sequence). CDR3 amino acids: CATSKLPGSSPSFVSGNTIYF. For the CDR3, the DNA is TGTGCCACCAGCAAACTACCGGGATCATCCCCCTCCTTCGTCTCTGGAAACACCATATATTTT.

This chain links TRBV28 with TRBJ2-7, with 8 bases that match TRBD2. V lost 2 bases, J lost 4 bases, and 25 bases stayed unmatched. In germline, CDR1 is MDHEN, CDR2 SYDVKM. The CDR3 runs to 21 residues. As DNA, the CDR3 is TGTGCCAGCAGTTTAAAACGTAAACGGGAGGGCCTCGTCGGTGACTTGTACGAGCAGTACTTC. Protein product: CASSLKRKREGLVGDLYEQYF.

This clone has just a few counts. This rearrangement joins TRBV19 to TRBJ2-1, with 8 bases aligning to TRBD2. Germline lookup yields CDR1 LNHDA and CDR2 SQIVND (reference sequence). This CDR3 spans 15 amino acids. Losses at the gene ends were 3 bases for V and 4 bases for J; bases not matched to a gene: 5. The CDR3 loop is CASSIGGERYNEQFF. The CDR3 region has the DNA TGTGCCAGTAGTATCGGGGGGGAGCGGTACAATGAGCAGTTCTTC.

Turning to this clone: Compared with germline, one end of the junction differs, possibly owing to a read error. This chain joins TRBV25-1 and TRBJ2-2; a weak D match, TRBD2 (6 bases). This CDR3 spans 16 amino acids. Germline CDR1 is MGHDK and CDR2 is SYGVNS. The CDR3 loop reads CARRGMGGISAGELFF. CDR3 nucleotides: TGTGCCCGCAGAGGCATGGGGGGAATTTCAGCCGGGGAGCTGTTTTTT.

This sequence joins TRBV30 and TRBJ2-5; 8 positions match TRBD1. CDR3 length: 14 amino acids. With V trimmed by 4 bases and J by 1 base, 5 bases remained unmatched. Germline V lookup: CDR1 GTSNPN, CDR2 SVGIG (reference sequence). CDR3: CAWTSGGLQETQYF. CDR3 in DNA: TGTGCCTGGACTTCAGGGGGCCTCCAAGAGACCCAGTACTTC.

For the CDR3, the DNA is TGTGCCAGCAGGTACTTCGGGCGGGAGACCCTTACTTCCTACAATGAGCAGTTCTTC. This codes for CASRYFGRETLTSYNEQFF. This chain uses TRBV11-2 with TRBJ2-1; 7 bases map to TRBD2. V lost 6 bases and J lost 1; bases outside the gene matches: 18. CDR3 length equals 19 residues. Germline CDR1 reads SGHAT; CDR2 reads FQNNGV.

The chain employs TRBV30 and TRBJ1-1; D gene uncertain. The germline CDR1 and CDR2 sequences are GTSNPN and SVGIG (reference sequence). Trimming took off 0 bases at V and 2 bases at J, with 7 bases between the two ends. This CDR3 has 13 amino acids. CDR3 protein: CAWSVSDNTEAFF. The CDR3 bases are TGTGCCTGGAGTGTCAGTGATAACACTGAAGCTTTCTTT.

The chain combines TRBV27 with TRBJ1-4, with 7 bases aligning to TRBD1. J gave up 0 bases and V 5 bases, and 6 bases lay outside the gene matches. This CDR3 contains 16 residues. Germline V lookup: CDR1 MNHEY, CDR2 SMNVEV (reference sequence). The CDR3 here is CASSGDSFPTNEKLFF. The CDR3 coding sequence is TGTGCCAGCAGTGGGGACAGCTTCCCAACTAATGAAAAACTGTTTTTT.

A remark on this clone: At one end, the junction sequence differs from germline, possibly due to a read error. The chain links TRBV7-9 to TRBJ2-7; maybe TRBD1 (5 bases). CDR3 length: 15 residues. From germline, CDR1 is SEHNR and CDR2 FQNEAQ (reference sequence). CDR3 sequence reads: CSSSSIVSRGYEQYF. CDR3 coding DNA: TGTTCCAGCAGCTCCATAGTGTCTAGGGGCTACGAGCAGTACTTC.

This chain links TRBV21-1 with TRBJ1-1. TRBV21-1 has pseudogene status. The CDR3 sequence is 15 residues long. CDR3 DNA: TGTGCCAGCAGCAAAGCGAGGAGGGGATACACTGAAGCTTTCTTT. Translated, it gives CASSKARRGYTEAFF.

The chain carries TRBV7-6 and TRBJ2-7; TRBD2 might be the D (6 bases). This CDR3 contains 15 residues. V was clipped by 0 bases and J by 2 bases, with 11 bases between them. Germline CDR1 reads SGHVS; CDR2 reads FNYEAQ. The CDR3 DNA is TGTGCCAGCAGCTTAGCCCGGGGGTCCCCCTACGAGCAGTACTTC. Its translation: CASSLARGSPYEQYF.

In DNA form, the CDR3 reads TGTGCCAGCAGTTACTTGGGACTTCGGAACGAGCAGTACTTC. Amino acid sequence: CASSYLGLRNEQYF. The V call is TRBV6-5, the J call TRBJ2-7; weak D call: TRBD2 (6 bases). The V end was cut by 1 base, the J end by 5 bases, with 12 bases between. Germline V gene sequence: CDR1 MNHEY, CDR2 SVGAGI. This CDR3 contains 14 residues.

This clone was seen a handful of times. The CDR3 sequence is CASSESPQRGLGETQYF. In DNA form, the CDR3 reads TGTGCCAGCAGTGAGAGTCCCCAGCGGGGGCTCGGGGAGACCCAGTACTTC. J is TRBJ2-5 and V is TRBV2; 8 bases line up with TRBD2. Germline loops: CDR1 SNHLY, CDR2 FYNNEI. The CDR3 has 17 residues. The V and J ends lost 3 bases and 5 bases, in that order; junction bases with no gene match: 14.

About this clone: At the DNA level, this CDR3 is encoded by other sequences in the same sample as well. This chain connects TRBV19 to TRBJ1-2, with 8 bases lining up with TRBD1. This CDR3 has 13 amino acids. CDR1 LNHDA and CDR2 SQIVND come from the germline V gene (reference sequence). J gave up 4 bases and V 3 bases, and 1 base lay outside the gene matches. The CDR3 region is CASSIGTGYGYTF. CDR3 nucleotide sequence: TGTGCCAGTAGTATCGGGACAGGCTATGGCTACACCTTC. Together with reference TRBV19 and TRBJ1-2, the CDR3 gives the full variable domain: DGGITQSPKYLFRKEGQNVTLSCEQNLNHDAMYWYRQDPGQGLRLIYYSQIVNDFQKGDIAEGYSVSREKKESFPLTVTSAQKNPTAFYLCASSIGTGYGYTFGSGTRLTVV.

This CDR3 is CASSYGTALLNTQYF. The CDR3, as DNA: TGCGCCAGCAGCTATGGGACAGCTCTGTTAAATACGCAGTATTTT. The rearrangement links TRBV5-1 to TRBJ2-3; 7 bases line up with TRBD1. V dropped 3 bases and J dropped 7; count of bases not matched to a gene: 11. CDR1 and CDR2 from the germline V gene are SGHRS and YFSETQ. The CDR3 runs 15 residues.

The chain links TRBV7-6 to TRBJ1-2, with a tentative D call TRBD1 (6 bases). The CDR3 runs 14 residues. Germline V gives CDR1 SGHVS, CDR2 FNYEAQ. V was clipped by 6 bases and J by 4 bases, with 15 bases between them. The CDR3 DNA sequence: TGTGCCAGCAGGCTACTCGACAGGACCTATGGCTACACCTTC. Its protein product is CASRLLDRTYGYTF.

The chain links TRBV7-9 to TRBJ1-6, with TRBD1 matching over 7 bases. The junction had 10 bases not matched to a gene; V was cut back by 4 bases and J by 7 bases. The germline V gene has CDR1 SEHNR and CDR2 FQNEAQ (reference sequence). CDR3 length: 16 amino acids. The CDR3 loop is CASSSLAGTANSPLHF. The CDR3 region has the DNA TGTGCCAGCAGCTCCCTTGCCGGGACAGCCAATTCACCCCTCCACTTT.

The rearrangement uses TRBV7-3 and TRBJ2-5; D gene unclear. The CDR3 length is 13 residues. V lost 0 bases to trimming and J lost 5 bases, with 7 bases between them. Per germline, CDR1 SGHTA and CDR2 FQGTGA. The DNA for the CDR3 is TGTGCCAGCAGCTTAACCCACGGGGAGACCCAGTACTTC. Protein sequence: CASSLTHGETQYF.

This rearrangement joins TRBV4-2 to TRBJ1-2; D may be TRBD1 (6 bases). V lost 2 bases and J 5 bases, leaving 21 bases between the germline ends. The length of the CDR3 is 17 residues. The germline V gene encodes CDR1 LGHNA and CDR2 YNFKEQ. CDR3 coding DNA: TGTGCCAGCAGCCAATACGGACAGCCCTACCTTATTTATGGCTACACCTTC. Its protein product is CASSQYGQPYLIYGYTF.

CDR3 sequence (DNA): TGTGCCAGCAGCTTGAGCTCTGGAAACACCATATATTTT. Its protein is CASSLSSGNTIYF. This rearrangement joins TRBV7-9 to TRBJ1-3; D ambiguous. V was trimmed by 3 bases and J by 0 bases, leaving 3 bases between them. The germline CDR1 and CDR2 sequences are SEHNR and FQNEAQ (reference sequence). CDR3 length: 13 residues.

The J gene is TRBJ2-1, the V gene TRBV27, with TRBD2 matching over 11 bases. Germline V gives CDR1 MNHEY, CDR2 SMNVEV (reference sequence). V shed 5 bases, J shed 2 bases, and the junction held 5 bases outside the gene matches. The CDR3 runs 16 residues. In DNA, the CDR3 is TGTGCCAGCAGTGATACACTAGCGGGAGCCTACAATGAGCAGTTCTTC. Residues: CASSDTLAGAYNEQFF.

CDR3 DNA: TGTGCCAGCAGTGTAAGACTAGCGGACGTCCCAAAGGACAATGAGCAGTTCTTC. Its translation is CASSVRLADVPKDNEQFF. V usage is TRBV6-1 and J usage is TRBJ2-1, with TRBD2 matching 9 bases. The CDR3 extends over 18 amino acids. The germline CDR1 and CDR2 sequences are MNHNS and SASEGT. The trim removed 4 bases at V and 5 bases at J, leaving 15 bases unmatched.

This clone is labeled large (0.1 to 1%). The rearrangement joins TRBV19 to TRBJ2-7, with 8 positions matching TRBD1. CDR1 and CDR2 (germline): LNHDA, SQIVND (reference sequence). V lost 2 bases to trimming and J lost 6 bases; unmatched junction nucleotides: 3. The CDR3 covers 13 residues. The CDR3: CASSILTGGEQYF. The CDR3 DNA reads as TGTGCCAGTAGTATACTCACAGGGGGCGAGCAGTACTTC.